The rows below give T cell receptor beta chains drawn from one sample of a study of early T cells in non-severe SARS-CoV-2 infection. TCRdb called the 5' RACE reads again in MiXCR, with one record for every CDR3 protein. The sample shows about 110,000 distinct CDR3 sequences, 9% to 13% of them seen only once. Specimen: whole blood. The receptor set was obtained from an adult who was a healthcare worker with PCR-confirmed SARS-CoV-2 infection or an uninfected control (not recorded which). Each CDR3 is given with its conserved first and last residue. The D gene is left open where the match is weak. Expanded clones are given a class, and other clones once, few, many or no size at all.

>few|TRBJ2-3|TRBV15|TRBD2
TGTGCCACCAGCAGAGATTGGAGCGGGGGAGATACGCAGTATTTT
CATSRDWSGGDTQYF
>many|TRBJ2-7|TRBV11-2|TRBD1
TGTGCCAGCAGCATCGGGACAGGGAGAGAGCAGTACTTC
CASSIGTGREQYF
>few|TRBJ2-1|TRBV11-1|NA
TGTGCCAGCAGCACCGACCGTGTAGGCAATGAGCAGTTCTTC
CASSTDRVGNEQFF
>NA|TRBJ2-7|TRBV28|TRBD2
TGTGCCAGCAGCCCGGCTAGCGGGGGGATCTACGAGCAGTACTTC
CASSPASGGIYEQYF
>NA|TRBJ1-6|TRBV7-3|TRBD1
TGTGCCAGCAGCTTACAGGGGGCGAATTCACCCCTCCACTTT
CASSLQGANSPLHF
>few|TRBJ1-2|TRBV10-3|NA
TGTGCCATCAGTGGTCTCTATGGCTACACCTTC
CAISGLYGYTF
>NA|TRBJ2-1|TRBV9|TRBD2
TGTGCCAGCAGCCCAAGGACTAGCAGGTACAATGAGCAGTTCTTC
CASSPRTSRYNEQFF
>few|TRBJ2-1|TRBV20-1|NA
TGCAGTGCTAGAGAAGGGGCCGGTGAGCAGTTCTTC
CSAREGAGEQFF
>NA|TRBJ1-5|TRBV12-3/TRBV12-4|TRBD1
TGTGCCAGCAGTCCCGGACAGGGCCTGGATAGCAATCAGCCCCAGCATTTT
CASSPGQGLDSNQPQHF
>few|TRBJ2-4|TRBV15|NA
TGTGCCACCAGCAAGGATTTTGTGCCCCCAGGCAAAAACATTCAGTACTTC
CATSKDFVPPGKNIQYF
>few|TRBJ2-6|TRBV18|TRBD1
TGTGCCAGCTCCCCTCAGGGGGCGGAAGGGGCCAACGTCCTGACTTTC
CASSPQGAEGANVLTF
>NA|TRBJ2-3|TRBV5-5|NA
TGTGCCAGCAGCTCCCCGGCCACAGGAAGAGAACAACATACGCAGTATTTT
CASSSPATGREQHTQYF
>few|TRBJ1-4|TRBV6-1|NA
TGTGCCCATGGGGGGCAGAATAATGAAAAACTGTTTTTT
CAHGGQNNEKLFF
>NA|TRBJ1-5|TRBV10-2|NA
TGCGCCAGCAGTGAGTCGGCAGGGCCAAGTCGGGCCCAGCATTTT
CASSESAGPSRAQHF
>few|TRBJ1-1|TRBV10-3|NA
TGTGCCATCCGGGAGGTTAACACTGAAGCTTTCTTT
CAIREVNTEAFF
>many|TRBJ1-5|TRBV6-5|NA
TGTGCCAGCAGTAGGGAACCCTCACAGCCCCAGCATTTT
CASSREPSQPQHF